The clone carrying this T cell receptor beta chain was counted ten times or more. Noted time point: persistent/refractory GD, antithyroid drugs over 5 years with positive TRAb. Scientists built the TCR library using RNA that was extracted from PBMCs. J lost 3 bases, V lost 6 bases, and 4 bases had no gene match. The germline gives CDR1 SNHLY, CDR2 FYNNEI. CDR3 size: 14 residues. Building the TCR beta libraries relied on iRepertoire HTBI primers, and CDR3 regions underwent Arm-PCR. TCRdb re-analysed the multiplex PCR reads in MiXCR, keeping a single row per CDR3 protein. The sample consists of about 430,000 distinct CDR3 sequences, roughly a fifth of them appearing once. This sample was taken from a study of regulatory T cells in long-lasting Graves disease.

The source is a female donor with Graves disease. Sequencing used peripheral blood mononuclear cells (PBMCs), obtained when the disease was refractory, from a patient treated with antithyroid drugs. This chain connects TRBV2 to TRBJ2-7, with TRBD2 identical over 11 bases. Here the CDR3 reads CASSPSGGLYEQYF. The CDR3 region has the DNA TGTGCCAGCAGCCCTAGCGGGGGGCTCTACGAGCAGTACTTC. The full variable domain, completed using reference TRBV2 and TRBJ2-7, is EPEVTQTPSHQVTQMGQEVILRCVPISNHLYFYWYRQILGQKVEFLVSFYNNEISEKSEIFDDQFSVERPDGSNFTLKIRSTKLEDSAMYFCASSPSGGLYEQYFGPGTRLTVT.